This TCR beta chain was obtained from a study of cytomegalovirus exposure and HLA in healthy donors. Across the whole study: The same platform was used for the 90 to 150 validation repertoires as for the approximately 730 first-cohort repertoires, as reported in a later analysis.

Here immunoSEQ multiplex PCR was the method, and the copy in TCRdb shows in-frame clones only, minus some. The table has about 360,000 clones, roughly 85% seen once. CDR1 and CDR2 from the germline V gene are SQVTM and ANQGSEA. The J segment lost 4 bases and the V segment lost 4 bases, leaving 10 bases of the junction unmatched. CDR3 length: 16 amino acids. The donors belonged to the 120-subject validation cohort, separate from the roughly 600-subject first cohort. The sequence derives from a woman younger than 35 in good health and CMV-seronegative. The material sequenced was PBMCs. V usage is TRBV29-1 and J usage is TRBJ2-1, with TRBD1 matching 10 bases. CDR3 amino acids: CSVVESDRGTYNEQFF. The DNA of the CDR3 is TGCAGCGTTGTAGAGTCGGACAGGGGGACATACAATGAGCAGTTCTTC.